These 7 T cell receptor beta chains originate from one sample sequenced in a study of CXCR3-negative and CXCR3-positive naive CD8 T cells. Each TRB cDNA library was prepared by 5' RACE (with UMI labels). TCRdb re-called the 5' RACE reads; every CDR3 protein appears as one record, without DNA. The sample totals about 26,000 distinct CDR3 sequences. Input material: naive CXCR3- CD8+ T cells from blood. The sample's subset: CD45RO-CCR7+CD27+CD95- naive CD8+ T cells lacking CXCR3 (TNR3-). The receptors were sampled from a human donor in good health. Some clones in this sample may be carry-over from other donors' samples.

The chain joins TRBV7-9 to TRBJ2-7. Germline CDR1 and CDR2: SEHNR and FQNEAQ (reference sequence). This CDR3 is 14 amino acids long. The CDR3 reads CASRPRAEVLDQYF.

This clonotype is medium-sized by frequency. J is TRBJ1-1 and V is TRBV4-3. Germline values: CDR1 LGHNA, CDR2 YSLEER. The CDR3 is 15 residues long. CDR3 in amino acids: CASSLLGGDDTEAFF.

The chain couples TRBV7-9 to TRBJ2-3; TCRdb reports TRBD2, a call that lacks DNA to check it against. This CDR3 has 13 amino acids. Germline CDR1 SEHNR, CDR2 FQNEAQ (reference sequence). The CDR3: CASRPRETDTQYF.

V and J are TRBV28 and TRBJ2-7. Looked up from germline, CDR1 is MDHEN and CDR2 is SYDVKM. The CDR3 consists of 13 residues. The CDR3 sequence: CASSFGPYYEQYF.

The CDR3: CASSLTSGGEVDTQYF. V and J are TRBV4-3 and TRBJ2-3; TCRdb's D call, TRBD2, is unchecked because there is no DNA. The CDR3 runs to 16 residues. Germline loops: CDR1 LGHNA, CDR2 YSLEER.

CDR3 amino acids: CSAAGWNTGELFF. This rearrangement joins TRBV29-1 to TRBJ2-2; the D call from TCRdb, TRBD1, cannot be confirmed without DNA. This CDR3 is 13 amino acids long. The germline V gene encodes CDR1 SQVTM and CDR2 ANQGSEA.

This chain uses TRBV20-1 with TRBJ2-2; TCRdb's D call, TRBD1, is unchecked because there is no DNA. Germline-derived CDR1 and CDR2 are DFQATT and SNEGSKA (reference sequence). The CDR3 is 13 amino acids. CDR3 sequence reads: CSALRGDTGELFF.